This T cell receptor (beta chain) was identified during a study of blood T cell repertoires in COVID-19. Study at large: Specimens from acute and convalescent COVID-19 originated in the United States, Italy and Spain.

This study enrolled people aged 18 to 89 from approximately 24 US geographic areas. Resolution of symptoms, clearance, or two negative PCRs was present in recovered Cohort 3 donors. Source study methods: Estimation of nucleated cell counts was performed using reference gene primer amplification. Here immunoSEQ multiplex PCR was the method, and the copy in TCRdb shows in-frame clones only, minus some. The DNA was the basis for D and trimming; V, J and clone size are from that table. The sample consists of approximately 180,000 clones, roughly 84% of them appearing once. The CDR3 contains 13 residues. CDR1 is LGHDT and CDR2 is YNNKEL in the germline V gene (reference sequence). V lost 4 bases and J 1 base, leaving 8 bases between the germline ends.

The sample comprised PBMCs or T cells enriched from blood (not recorded which). This TCR came from a man in his fifties or sixties who had recovered from COVID-19. This sequence joins TRBV3-1 (or the pseudogene TRBV3-2) and TRBJ2-7, with no clear D. CDR3 amino acids: CASSPSSSYEQYF. The CDR3 bases are TGTGCCAGCAGCCCTTCTTCGTCCTACGAGCAGTACTTC.